This TCR beta chain was sequenced for a study of shared clonotypes between healthy human individuals. As regards this clone: What it recognizes is unknown. This may be a read error: a much more frequent sequence differs by one nucleotide.

Libraries were prepared by immunoSEQ multiplex PCR; TCRdb keeps only in-frame clonotypes and omits some of them. The sample includes 730,000 or so clones, more than 70% of them seen just once. Study observations and caveats: In the sorted subsets, rarefaction showed sequencing was incomplete despite large depth.

Sequencing used memory CD4+ T cells sorted from blood. The subset denotes: CD45RA-negative fraction. This clonotype was sampled from a woman in her thirties in good health.

This CDR3 reads CASSWEGNQPQHF. The CDR3 region has the DNA TGTGCCAGCAGCTGGGAGGGCAATCAGCCCCAGCATTTT. The chain links TRBV2 to TRBJ1-5, with no clear D. The CDR3 is 13 amino acids. Deletions cut 6 bases from V and 2 bases from J, with 8 bases between. Looked up from germline, CDR1 is SNHLY and CDR2 is FYNNEI.